The 26 T cell receptor beta chains in this list originate from one sample, sequenced in a study of radiation and T cells in renal cell carcinoma. As to time point: blood 2 weeks post-SBRT. Treatment: 15 Gy SBRT to primary tumor, nephrectomy 4 weeks later. Data came from immunoSEQ multiplex PCR; TCRdb stores just in-frame clones and leaves some out. The data show some 130,000 clones, roughly four fifths seen once. The specimen comprised blood, sampled from a patient whose treatment included radiotherapy and nephrectomy. These TCRs come from an older woman with renal cell carcinoma.

The chain combines TRBV2 with TRBJ1-4, with TRBD1 as a possible D gene (6 bases). The CDR3 spans 15 residues. CDR1 is SNHLY, CDR2 FYNNEI, per germline. V lost 7 bases, J lost 1 base, and 13 bases lay in between. DNA for the CDR3: TGTGCCAGCACCCGTAGGGGGGGAACTAATGAAAAACTGTTTTTT. Its translation is CASTRRGGTNEKLFF.

This chain joins TRBV28 and TRBJ1-5, with TRBD1 as a possible D gene (5 bases). Germline lookup yields CDR1 MDHEN and CDR2 SYDVKM. Trimming stripped 6 bases from V and 3 bases from J, with 12 bases between. This CDR3 region has 14 residues. This CDR3 is CASSFTGPNQPQHF. The CDR3 nucleotides read TGTGCCAGCAGCTTCACAGGCCCCAATCAGCCCCAGCATTTT. Variable domain in full (rest from reference TRBV28 and TRBJ1-5): DVKVTQSSRYLVKRTGEKVFLECVQDMDHENMFWYRQDPGLGLRLIYFSYDVKMKEKGDIPEGYSVSREKKERFSLILESASTNQTSMYLCASSFTGPNQPQHFGDGTRLSIL.

This rearrangement joins TRBV27 to TRBJ2-1; D not resolved. The CDR3 covers 13 residues. Looked up from germline, CDR1 is MNHEY and CDR2 is SMNVEV (reference sequence). The V gene lost 2 bases and the J gene lost 5 bases, with 7 bases spanning the gap. As DNA, the CDR3 is TGTGCCAGCAGTTTAAGGCAAAACAATGAGCAGTTCTTC. It translates to CASSLRQNNEQFF.

The chain carries TRBV6-1 and TRBJ1-5, with 7 bases fitting TRBD1. Germline CDR1 is MNHNS and CDR2 is SASEGT. This CDR3 contains 14 residues. V shed 5 bases, J shed 3 bases, and the junction held 4 bases outside the gene matches. CDR3 sequence reads: CASSLTGINQPQHF. CDR3 DNA sequence: TGTGCCAGCAGTCTGACAGGGATCAATCAGCCCCAGCATTTT.

The chain has TRBV10-1 and TRBJ2-5; D ambiguous. The J call may be wrong; the DNA end is better matched by TRBJ2-7. Germline CDR1 and CDR2: WNHNN and SYGVQD (reference sequence). This CDR3 has 15 amino acids. The CDR3 spells CASSFPAAVLYEQYF. The CDR3 bases are TGCGCCAGCAGTTTCCCCGCAGCAGTTCTCTACGAGCAGTACTTC.

Written as DNA, the CDR3 is TGTGCCAGCAGCGTCGGGTACAGGGCAACTAATGAAAAACTGTTTTTT. Its protein product is CASSVGYRATNEKLFF. V and J are TRBV7-9 and TRBJ1-4, with D perhaps TRBD1 (6 bases). Trimming left V 5 bases short and J 0 bases short, with 13 bases between. Looked up from germline, CDR1 is SEHNR and CDR2 is FQNEAQ (reference sequence). The length of the CDR3 is 16 residues.

The chain recombines TRBV9 with TRBJ1-5, with TRBD1 identical over 7 bases. Germline V gene data show CDR1 as SGDLS and CDR2 as YYNGEE. V shed 4 bases and J 3 bases; nucleotides not matched to a gene: 4. This CDR3 comprises 14 residues. The CDR3 nucleotides read TGTGCCAGCAGCCGGACAGGATCCAATCAGCCCCAGCATTTT. Amino acids: CASSRTGSNQPQHF. Looking up the rest from reference TRBV9 and TRBJ1-5 gives the full variable domain: DSGVTQTPKHLITATGQRVTLRCSPRSGDLSVYWYQQSLDQGLQFLIQYYNGEERAKGNILERFSAQQFPDLHSELNLSSLELGDSALYFCASSRTGSNQPQHFGDGTRLSIL.

This chain joins TRBV19 and TRBJ2-1; TRBD2 matches 8 bases. The germline gives CDR1 LNHDA, CDR2 SQIVND (reference sequence). The junction had 2 bases not matched to a gene; V was cut back by 1 base and J by 6 bases. This CDR3 has 14 amino acids. The CDR3 protein is CASSIAGGFNEQFF. For the CDR3, the DNA is TGTGCCAGTAGTATAGCGGGAGGGTTCAATGAGCAGTTCTTC.

The rearrangement joins TRBV11-2 to TRBJ2-2; no definite D call. CDR1 is SGHAT and CDR2 is FQNNGV in the germline V gene. V was pared by 5 bases and J by 4 bases, with 14 bases between. CDR3 length: 15 amino acids. CDR3 amino acids: CASSISLGGTGELFF. The DNA of the CDR3 is TGTGCCAGCAGCATATCTTTAGGCGGCACCGGGGAGCTGTTTTTT.

This chain connects TRBV21-1 to TRBJ2-1; the D call in the table, TRBD1, was not verified against the DNA. TRBV21-1 has pseudogene status. CDR3 length: 13 amino acids. CDR3 sequence reads: CASSNCDSNEQFF. The DNA of the CDR3 is TGTGCCAGCAGCAATTGCGACAGCAATGAGCAGTTCTTC.

The genes are TRBV7-9 and TRBJ2-7; D is possibly TRBD1 (5 bases). The germline V gene has CDR1 SEHNR and CDR2 FQNEAQ (reference sequence). Trimming removed 1 base at V and 3 bases at J, with 10 bases between. The CDR3 has 14 residues. The CDR3 DNA is TGTGCCAGCAGCTTAGAGGACATTAACTACGAGCAGTACTTC. It yields the protein CASSLEDINYEQYF.

This chain joins TRBV28 and TRBJ1-2, with 7 bases that match TRBD1. Germline values: CDR1 MDHEN, CDR2 SYDVKM. CDR3 length: 13 amino acids. Trimming at V came to 3 bases and at J to 5 bases, leaving 3 bases not matched to a gene. The CDR3 nucleotides are TGTGCCAGCAGTTTGTCAGGGGGGTATGGCTACACCTTC. Protein: CASSLSGGYGYTF.

The chain carries TRBV6-5 and TRBJ2-3, with 8 bases matching TRBD1. V was pared by 2 bases and J by 2 bases, with 6 bases of the junction left unmatched. Germline assignment: CDR1 MNHEY and CDR2 SVGAGI. CDR3 length: 16 residues. CDR3 loop: CASSYARTGFTDTQYF. Here the CDR3 DNA reads TGTGCCAGCAGTTACGCCCGGACAGGGTTCACAGATACGCAGTATTTT.

This chain uses TRBV9 with TRBJ2-1, with D uncertain. The ends were cut back, 0 bases at V and 8 bases at J, with 18 bases in the middle. CDR3 length: 16 residues. The germline gives CDR1 SGDLS, CDR2 YYNGEE. CDR3 sequence: CASSVDRFSAVDEQFF. CDR3 DNA sequence: TGTGCCAGCAGCGTAGACCGCTTTTCGGCAGTCGATGAGCAGTTCTTC.

This chain connects TRBV10-1 to TRBJ2-7; D ambiguous. Looked up from germline, CDR1 is WNHNN and CDR2 is SYGVQD (reference sequence). V dropped 0 bases and J dropped 2 bases, with 8 bases sitting between them. This CDR3 is 14 amino acids long. The DNA for the CDR3 is TGCGCCAGCAGTGAGTCCCAGGCCACCTACGAGCAGTACTTC. It yields the protein CASSESQATYEQYF.

V usage is TRBV5-1 and J usage is TRBJ1-1; 12 nucleotides agree with TRBD1. The ends lost 2 bases at V and 4 bases at J; junction bases unmatched: 3. Germline CDR1 is SGHRS and CDR2 is YFSETQ. This CDR3 region has 15 residues. The CDR3 here is CASSFGTGGPTEAFF. CDR3 bases: TGCGCCAGCAGCTTCGGGACAGGGGGCCCCACTGAAGCTTTCTTT.

This clone has more than one count but fewer than ten. The gene calls are TRBV5-1 and TRBJ2-7; 7 bases map to TRBD2. The trim removed 1 base at V and 0 bases at J, leaving 7 bases unmatched. The CDR3 covers 16 residues. Germline CDR1 is SGHRS and CDR2 is YFSETQ. The CDR3 bases are TGCGCCAGCAGCTTGTCTCTAGCGGAACTCTCCTACGAGCAGTACTTC. Translating it yields CASSLSLAELSYEQYF.

The gene calls are TRBV7-9 and TRBJ1-3, with D maybe TRBD1 (5 bases). Between the trimmed V and J ends, which lost 2 bases and 4 bases, there was a span of 12 bases. CDR1 is SEHNR, CDR2 FQNEAQ, per germline (reference sequence). CDR3 length: 15 residues. Here the CDR3 DNA reads TGTGCCAGCAGCTTACCCTACAGGCTGGGAAACACCATATATTTT. This codes for CASSLPYRLGNTIYF.

This clone showed up many times. The V and J genes are TRBV9 and TRBJ2-6; no clear D gene. Germline V gene data show CDR1 as SGDLS and CDR2 as YYNGEE. The CDR3 is 17 amino acids. V lost 0 bases, J lost 0 bases, and 10 bases lay in between. DNA of the CDR3: TGTGCCAGCAGCGTAGGGTCCTCGCCCTCTGGGGCCAACGTCCTGACTTTC. Its protein is CASSVGSSPSGANVLTF.

V gene TRBV9 combines with J gene TRBJ2-7; 10 bases fit TRBD1. The V segment lost 0 bases and the J segment 2 bases; nucleotides outside the gene matches: 2. The CDR3 covers 15 residues. Germline assignment: CDR1 SGDLS and CDR2 YYNGEE. CDR3 nucleotide sequence: TGTGCCAGCAGCGTAGGGGGACAGGGGACCTACGAGCAGTACTTC. Its translation is CASSVGGQGTYEQYF.

The rearrangement uses TRBV19 and TRBJ1-1, with 7 positions matching TRBD1. With V trimmed by 6 bases and J by 0 bases, 7 bases remained unmatched. This CDR3 has 15 residues. The V gene's germline CDR1 is LNHDA and CDR2 SQIVND (reference sequence). The chain's CDR3 is CASSLGGQLNTEAFF. The CDR3 DNA is TGTGCCAGTAGCTTAGGGGGACAGCTGAACACTGAAGCTTTCTTT.

J is TRBJ1-5 and V is TRBV30; D unclear. Germline-derived CDR1 and CDR2 are GTSNPN and SVGIG (reference sequence). The CDR3 length is 13 residues. The V gene lost 2 bases and the J gene lost 7 bases, with 12 bases spanning the gap. The chain's CDR3 is CAWSLGRIQPQHF. The DNA for the CDR3 is TGTGCCTGGAGTCTGGGGAGGATACAGCCCCAGCATTTT.

This clone was seen only once. This rearrangement joins TRBV6-5 to TRBJ1-1, with 7 nucleotides matching TRBD1. V gave up 0 bases and J gave up 5 bases; unmatched junction bases: 9. CDR3 size: 16 residues. Germline V CDR1 and CDR2: MNHEY, SVGAGI. The CDR3 sequence: CASSYSPGGVGTEAFF. The DNA of the CDR3 is TGTGCCAGCAGTTACTCTCCAGGGGGAGTGGGGACTGAAGCTTTCTTT.

The chain couples TRBV19 to TRBJ1-2, with TRBD1 matching 9 bases. Germline-derived CDR1 and CDR2 are LNHDA and SQIVND (reference sequence). The V segment lost 5 bases and the J segment 4 bases; nucleotides outside the gene matches: 11. This CDR3 has 16 amino acids. The CDR3 region has the DNA TGTGCCAGTAGTTTCCGCGGACAGGGGATTGGCTATGGCTACACCTTC. Its translation is CASSFRGQGIGYGYTF. Based on the CDR3 plus reference TRBV19 and TRBJ1-2, the full variable domain is DGGITQSPKYLFRKEGQNVTLSCEQNLNHDAMYWYRQDPGQGLRLIYYSQIVNDFQKGDIAEGYSVSREKKESFPLTVTSAQKNPTAFYLCASSFRGQGIGYGYTFGSGTRLTVV.

The rearrangement uses TRBV6-1 and TRBJ1-1; possible D gene TRBD1, 5 bases. The CDR3 runs to 12 residues. Per germline, CDR1 MNHNS and CDR2 SASEGT. Trimming took 7 bases from V and 1 from J, leaving 7 bases between them. The CDR3 coding sequence is TGTGCCAGCAAAACAGGGAACACTGAAGCTTTCTTT. It codes for CASKTGNTEAFF.

V gene TRBV19 combines with J gene TRBJ2-2, with a tentative D call TRBD1 (6 bases). Germline assignment: CDR1 LNHDA and CDR2 SQIVND (reference sequence). The germline V and J ends were trimmed by 5 bases and 7 bases, with 14 bases remaining between them. This CDR3 region has 14 residues. CDR3 protein: CASSPQTGHGELFF. The CDR3 nucleotides are TGTGCCAGTAGTCCCCAAACAGGGCACGGGGAGCTGTTTTTT. Drawing the rest from reference TRBV19 and TRBJ2-2, the complete variable domain is DGGITQSPKYLFRKEGQNVTLSCEQNLNHDAMYWYRQDPGQGLRLIYYSQIVNDFQKGDIAEGYSVSREKKESFPLTVTSAQKNPTAFYLCASSPQTGHGELFFGEGSRLTVL.